This TCR beta chain was captured in a study of T cell responses to AZD1222 COVID-19 vaccine (dated by TCRdb to the early 2020s). In terms of the full investigation: AZD1222 recipients whose second dose came at about 4 weeks and those whose second dose came at about 12 weeks were combined into one group, since spike-specific TCR depth and breadth did not differ between the two schedules. Enrollment into the trials was organized by age into subgroups of 18-55, 56-69 and 70-plus years, and those subgroups contained approximately 150, 30 and 60 TCR-sequenced participants, respectively. TCR sequencing was performed for more than 230 trial participants, of whom around 210 were given two doses of AZD1222 and approximately 26 were given two doses of MenACWY control vaccine.

Summary of the overall study and its limitations: Most participants were white British and females outnumbered males, and the authors suggested that clonal diversity may have been underestimated. In the small 56-69-year group, the increase in depth fell short of significance, most likely because of low power. Conclusions about previously exposed vaccinees were limited because only six AZD1222 recipients were SARS-CoV-2 seropositive at baseline. CD4 TCRs associated with the vaccine covered the entire spike protein, and the dominant responses were in regions 160-218 and 743-854. A significant rise in spike-specific TCR breadth and depth was observed after two AZD1222 doses relative to day 0 and relative to MenACWY recipients. Because no day 14 peak-response samples were available, repertoires were characterized only after the peak T cell response. Reportedly, almost half of the unique spike-specific TCRs recognized epitopes lying outside the regions that are mutated in the B.1.351 and B.1.1.7 variants.

The CDR3 regions of human TCRbeta chains were analyzed by immunosequencing. Regarding the original processing steps: Repertoire TCRs were checked for matches against a reference library of SARS-CoV-2-specific TCRs that had been generated using the MIRA antigen-specificity platform. Breadth was defined as the fraction of unique TCRs that were SARS-CoV-2-associated, and depth was defined as the fraction of total T cells that were SARS-CoV-2-associated. Using the MIRA data, each spike-specific TCR was mapped to the spike region that the TCR reacts to and placed in a CD4 or CD8 class. Log10-transformed breadth and depth values were compared by one-way ANOVA with Sidak's multiple comparisons tests. TCRdb carries this immuneACCESS record with in-frame sequences only. Its versions omit some clonotypes, under half of them owing to an unresolved V gene in the studies checked, with the rest unexplained. The V and J calls and clone size were taken over from that table, and D and trimming were inferred from the DNA. Across this sample there are roughly 50,000 clones, with roughly 90% seen only once. The ten largest clonotypes hold about 2% of the sample.

Reading the label with the study, this specimen's time point is: baseline before first vaccination. Vaccinee samples were obtained from the UK trials COV001 and COV002, which included a single-blind randomized controlled phase 2/3 trial of AZD1222 (ChAdOx1 nCoV-19) in healthy adults. For TCRbeta chain sequencing, PBMC samples from trial participants were taken at day 0 and at day 28 after the second dose. In regard to this clone: The antigen it binds to is not known. No base-level quality is on record; no much larger clone is a single base apart.

The receptor was derived from an adult in good health. Sample: peripheral blood, taken on day 0 of AZD1222 vaccination.

The CDR3 reads as follows: CASSSRGSGSLYEQYF. The nucleotides are TGTGCCAGCAGCTCCCGAGGGAGCGGGAGTCTCTACGAGCAGTACTTC. The sequence links TRBV27 to TRBJ2-7; 8 middle bases align to TRBD2. V is cut back by 6 bases and J by 3 bases, with 13 bases in the junction unmatched. The CDR3 sequence holds 16 residues, the cysteine and phenylalanine included. Solely the CDR3 DNA is kept, with 48 bases framed from the first base. The germline V gene (reference sequence) supplies CDR1 MNHEY and CDR2 SMNVEV.